This T cell receptor beta chain was captured in a study of spatial heterogeneity in lung cancer. This clonotype was seen only a few times. The antigen is unknown. The germline gene is not matched at one end of the junction; a read error may be the cause. The CDR3 contains 17 residues. CDR1 and CDR2 from the germline V gene are SEHNR and FQNEAQ (reference sequence). MiXCR, applied by TCRdb to the 5' RACE reads, yields one record per CDR3 protein. Of 15,000 to 20,000 distinct CDR3 sequences in the sample, 20% to 25% were seen once. General study findings and limits: Whereas they appeared in blood less at follow-up, ubiquitous expanded tumor TCRs appeared there more at resection.

Described time point: sample taken at primary tumor resection. The authors sequenced whole RNA from tumor, nontumor lung or frozen PBMC without sorting. Sequenced here: PBMCs, sampled at surgery. The chain links TRBV7-9 to TRBJ2-3; maybe TRBD2 (5 bases). This TCR was sampled from a female donor with early-stage non-small cell lung cancer. CDR3 sequence reads: CASSLVAWKGTTDTQYF. CDR3 coding DNA: TGTGCCAGCAGCTTAGTAGCGTGGAAGGGCACTACAGACACGCAGTATTTT.